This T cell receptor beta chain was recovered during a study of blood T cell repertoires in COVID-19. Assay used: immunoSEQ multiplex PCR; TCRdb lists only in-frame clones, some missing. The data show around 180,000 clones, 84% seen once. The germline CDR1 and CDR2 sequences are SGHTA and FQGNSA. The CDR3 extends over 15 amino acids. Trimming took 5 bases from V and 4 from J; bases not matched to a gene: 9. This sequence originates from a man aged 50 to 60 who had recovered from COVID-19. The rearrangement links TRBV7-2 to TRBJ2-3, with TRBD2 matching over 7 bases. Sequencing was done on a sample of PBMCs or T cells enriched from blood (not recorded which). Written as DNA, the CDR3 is TGTGCCAGCAGCCTACGGACTAGTAGTGCAGATACGCAGTATTTT. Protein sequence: CASSLRTSSADTQYF.